One sample yielded the 18 T cell receptor beta chains listed below, sequenced in a study of beta chain features in type 1 diabetes. Expressed TCRB transcripts were sequenced because the entire RNA isolate underwent reverse transcription. Method: immunoSEQ multiplex PCR; TCRdb's copy keeps in-frame clones and lacks some. The repertoire consists of around 97,000 clones, with about 26% occurring once and the leading ten covering roughly 0.58%. These receptors are not linked to any known antigen. The study, taken as a whole, reports: Within each of all four CD4+ subsets, Type 1 diabetes patients had TCRB CDR3s that were moderately but significantly shorter.

Sequencing input: central memory CD4+ T cells from blood. The receptors shown here come from a woman aged 18-30 years with type 1 diabetes.

The J gene is TRBJ1-5, the V gene TRBV30; 10 nucleotides agree with TRBD1. Germline V gene sequence: CDR1 GTSNPN, CDR2 SVGIG (reference sequence). The CDR3 is made up of 14 amino acids. Losses at the gene ends were 1 base for V and 7 bases for J; bases not matched to a gene: 4. CDR3 coding DNA: TGTGCCTGGAGTGAGACAGGGGGCAGACAGCCCCAGCATTTT. Its translation: CAWSETGGRQPQHF.

This chain joins TRBV25-1 and TRBJ1-4; 7 nucleotides line up with TRBD1. V shed 3 bases, J shed 4 bases, and the junction held 5 bases outside the gene matches. Germline V gives CDR1 MGHDK, CDR2 SYGVNS. The CDR3 extends over 15 amino acids. The CDR3 loop reads CASSEPDRDNEKLFF. The CDR3, as DNA: TGTGCCAGCAGTGAGCCTGACAGGGATAATGAAAAACTGTTTTTT.

This chain joins TRBV28 and TRBJ2-7; D is possibly TRBD2 (6 bases). The CDR3 has 17 amino acids. CDR1 is MDHEN and CDR2 is SYDVKM in the germline V gene. V was clipped by 6 bases and J by 1 base, with 22 bases between them. The CDR3: CASRGGGGLSISYEQYF. In nucleotides, the CDR3 is TGTGCCAGCAGGGGGGGAGGCGGACTATCTATTTCCTACGAGCAGTACTTC.

This clone has just a few counts. The CDR3 spells CASSLDWQETQYF. CDR3 coding DNA: TGTGCCAGCAGCTTAGACTGGCAAGAGACCCAGTACTTC. This chain links TRBV13 with TRBJ2-5; D remains unclear. V shed 1 base and J shed 2 bases, with 5 bases lying between them. Germline V gene lookup returns CDR1 PRHDT and CDR2 FYEKMQ (reference sequence). This CDR3 contains 13 residues.

This clone was counted only a few times. The J gene is TRBJ2-3, the V gene TRBV9, with TRBD2 matching over 13 bases. The CDR3 is made up of 16 amino acids. The germline CDR1 and CDR2 sequences are SGDLS and YYNGEE. With 0 bases clipped from V and 4 bases from J, the junction kept 2 bases outside the gene matches. The CDR3 loop is CASSVGTSGSADTQYF. DNA of the CDR3: TGTGCCAGCAGCGTAGGGACTAGCGGGAGCGCAGATACGCAGTATTTT.

This clone showed up just a few times. The gene calls are TRBV21-1 and TRBJ2-2; the D segment call TRBD1 is taken from the table without a DNA check. TRBV21-1 corresponds to a pseudogene. The length of the CDR3 is 16 residues. This CDR3 is CASSNQTGEATGELFF. The CDR3 DNA is TGTGCCAGCAGCAACCAGACAGGGGAGGCCACCGGGGAGCTGTTTTTT.

This clone was detected a few times. This CDR3 is CASNPGQPLYEQYF. CDR3 DNA: TGTGCCAGCAACCCGGGACAGCCCCTGTACGAGCAGTACTTC. This chain uses TRBV28 with TRBJ2-7; 7 bases align to TRBD1. CDR1 and CDR2 (germline): MDHEN, SYDVKM. CDR3 size: 14 residues. Trimming took 7 bases from V and 4 from J; bases not matched to a gene: 10.

This CDR3 reads CASSYSTGRDSYEQYV. The CDR3 DNA follows: TGTGCCAGCAGTTACTCGACCGGGAGGGACTCCTACGAGCAGTACGTC. V gene TRBV6-5 combines with J gene TRBJ2-7, with 8 bases that match TRBD2. The CDR3 spans 16 residues. The J segment lost 0 bases and the V segment lost 0 bases, leaving 4 bases of the junction unmatched. Germline values: CDR1 MNHEY, CDR2 SVGAGI.

This clone was counted only a few times. The chain uses TRBV6-5 and TRBJ2-2; 8 nucleotides line up with TRBD2. Trimming took 2 bases from V and 4 from J; bases not matched to a gene: 6. CDR3 length equals 16 residues. Germline V gene data show CDR1 as MNHEY and CDR2 as SVGAGI. The chain's CDR3 is CASSYPIREGTGELFF. The CDR3, as DNA: TGTGCCAGCAGTTACCCCATCCGGGAGGGCACCGGGGAGCTGTTTTTT.

This clone appeared a few times. The V call is TRBV9, the J call TRBJ1-2; maybe TRBD1 (5 bases). The CDR3 runs to 13 residues. Germline CDR1 is SGDLS and CDR2 is YYNGEE. Trimming pared 0 bases from V and 4 bases from J, leaving 7 bases between. As DNA, the CDR3 is TGTGCCAGCAGCGTAGAGACAGCCTATGGCTACACCTTC. Its translation: CASSVETAYGYTF.

This clone came up a few times. The chain carries TRBV18 and TRBJ2-5, with 8 bases matching TRBD1. This CDR3 has 14 amino acids. The trim removed 5 bases at V and 1 base at J, leaving 3 bases unmatched. Germline CDR1 reads KGHSH; CDR2 reads LQKENI. CDR3 DNA: TGTGCCAGCTCAGGACAGGGTGTCCAAGAGACCCAGTACTTC. This encodes CASSGQGVQETQYF. Full variable domain (rest looked up from reference TRBV18 and TRBJ2-5): NAGVMQNPRHLVRRRGQEARLRCSPMKGHSHVYWYRQLPEEGLKFMVYLQKENIIDESGMPKERFSAEFPKEGPSILRIQQVVRGDSAAYFCASSGQGVQETQYFGPGTRLLVL.

The rearrangement joins TRBV6-5 to TRBJ1-5; 7 nucleotides line up with TRBD1. Germline V gene lookup returns CDR1 MNHEY and CDR2 SVGAGI. Trimming took 4 bases from V and 0 from J; bases not matched to a gene: 3. The CDR3 covers 15 residues. CDR3 region: CASSLGQNSNQPQHF. The CDR3 DNA reads as TGTGCCAGCAGTTTGGGACAGAATAGCAATCAGCCCCAGCATTTT.

The rearrangement links TRBV19 to TRBJ1-3; possible D gene TRBD1, 5 bases. Germline CDR1 and CDR2: LNHDA and SQIVND (reference sequence). There are 15 residues in the CDR3. V lost 3 bases and J 3 bases, leaving 12 bases between the germline ends. The CDR3 loop is CASSIPQGGGNTIYF. CDR3 coding DNA: TGTGCCAGTAGTATCCCCCAGGGTGGTGGAAACACCATATATTTT.

The gene calls are TRBV25-1 and TRBJ1-2; the match to TRBD1 covers 8 bases. Germline V gene lookup returns CDR1 MGHDK and CDR2 SYGVNS. The CDR3 covers 15 residues. The trim removed 3 bases at V and 4 bases at J, leaving 7 bases unmatched. The CDR3 nucleotides are TGTGCCAGCAGTGATGTGGGACAGGCCTCCTATGGCTACACCTTC. Translated: CASSDVGQASYGYTF.

This chain joins TRBV5-6 and TRBJ1-2, with 7 bases that match TRBD1. CDR3 length: 14 residues. The V gene's germline CDR1 is SGHDT and CDR2 YYEEEE. V shed 4 bases, J shed 6 bases, and the junction held 9 bases outside the gene matches. The CDR3 protein is CASSLDRFVNGYTF. The CDR3 DNA reads as TGTGCCAGCAGCCTGGACAGGTTCGTGAATGGCTACACCTTC.

The rearrangement links TRBV5-1 to TRBJ1-5; D gene uncertain. The V end was cut by 4 bases, the J end by 4 bases, with 12 bases between. The CDR3 sequence is 14 residues long. The germline V gene encodes CDR1 SGHRS and CDR2 YFSETQ. The CDR3 loop reads CASSPGTSNQPQHF. CDR3 nucleotides: TGCGCCAGCAGCCCAGGAACATCTAATCAGCCCCAGCATTTT.

The table lists this clone with a few counts. J is TRBJ2-5 and V is TRBV7-2; D is unresolved. Germline V lookup: CDR1 SGHTA, CDR2 FQGNSA. V was shortened by 0 bases and J by 4 bases, with 15 bases between the two germline ends. The CDR3 is made up of 16 amino acids. CDR3 bases: TGTGCCAGCAGCTTAGCTCCGGATTCAGGCAGAGAGACCCAGTACTTC. Protein product: CASSLAPDSGRETQYF.

The rearrangement joins TRBV5-1 to TRBJ1-2; no clear D. Trimming left V 4 bases short and J 5 bases short, with 18 bases between. The CDR3 consists of 15 residues. CDR1 is SGHRS and CDR2 is YFSETQ in the germline V gene. The CDR3 is CASSTPEDGEYGYTF. The CDR3 region has the DNA TGCGCCAGCAGCACTCCGGAGGACGGGGAGTATGGCTACACCTTC.